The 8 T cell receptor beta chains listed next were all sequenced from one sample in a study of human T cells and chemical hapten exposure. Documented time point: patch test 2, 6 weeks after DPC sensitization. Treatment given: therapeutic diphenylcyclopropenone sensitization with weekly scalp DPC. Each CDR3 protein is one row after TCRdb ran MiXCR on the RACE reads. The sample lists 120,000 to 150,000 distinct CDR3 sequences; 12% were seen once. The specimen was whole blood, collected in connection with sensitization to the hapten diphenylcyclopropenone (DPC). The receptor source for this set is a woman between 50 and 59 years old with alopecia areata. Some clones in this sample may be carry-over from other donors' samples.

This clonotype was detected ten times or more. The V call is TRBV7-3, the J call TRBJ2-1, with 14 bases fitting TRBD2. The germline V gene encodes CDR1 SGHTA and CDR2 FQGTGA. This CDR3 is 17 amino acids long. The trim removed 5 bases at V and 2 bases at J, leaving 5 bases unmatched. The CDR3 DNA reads TGTGCCAGCAGCAAGCCGGGACTAGCGGGAGCCTACAATGAGCAGTTCTTC. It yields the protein CASSKPGLAGAYNEQFF.

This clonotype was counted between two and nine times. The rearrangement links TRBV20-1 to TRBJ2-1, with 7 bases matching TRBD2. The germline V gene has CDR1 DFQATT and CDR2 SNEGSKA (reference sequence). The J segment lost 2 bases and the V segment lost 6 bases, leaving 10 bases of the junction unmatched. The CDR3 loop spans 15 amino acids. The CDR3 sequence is CSAPVGRGTYNEQFF. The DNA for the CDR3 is TGCAGTGCCCCCGTGGGGCGGGGGACCTACAATGAGCAGTTCTTC.

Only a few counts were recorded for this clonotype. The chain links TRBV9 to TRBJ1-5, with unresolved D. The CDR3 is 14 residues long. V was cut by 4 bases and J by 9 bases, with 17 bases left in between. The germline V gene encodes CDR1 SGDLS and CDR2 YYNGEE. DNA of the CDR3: TGTGCCAGCAGCCCCTTGGCCAGCCCCGGGCCCCAGCATTTT. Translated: CASSPLASPGPQHF.

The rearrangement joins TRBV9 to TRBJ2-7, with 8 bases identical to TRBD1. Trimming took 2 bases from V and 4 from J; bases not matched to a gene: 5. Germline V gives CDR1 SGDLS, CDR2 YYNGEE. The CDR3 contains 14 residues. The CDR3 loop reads CASSVTGAFYEQYF. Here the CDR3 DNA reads TGTGCCAGCAGCGTGACAGGGGCTTTTTACGAGCAGTACTTC. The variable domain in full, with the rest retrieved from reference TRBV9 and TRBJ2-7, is DSGVTQTPKHLITATGQRVTLRCSPRSGDLSVYWYQQSLDQGLQFLIQYYNGEERAKGNILERFSAQQFPDLHSELNLSSLELGDSALYFCASSVTGAFYEQYFGPGTRLTVT.

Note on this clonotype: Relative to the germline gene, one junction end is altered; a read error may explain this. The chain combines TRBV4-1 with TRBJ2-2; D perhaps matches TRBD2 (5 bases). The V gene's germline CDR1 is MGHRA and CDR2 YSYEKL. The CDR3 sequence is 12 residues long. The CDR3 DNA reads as TGCGCCAGCAGCCAAGTTCACGGGGTGCTGTTTTTT. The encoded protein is CASSQVHGVLFF.

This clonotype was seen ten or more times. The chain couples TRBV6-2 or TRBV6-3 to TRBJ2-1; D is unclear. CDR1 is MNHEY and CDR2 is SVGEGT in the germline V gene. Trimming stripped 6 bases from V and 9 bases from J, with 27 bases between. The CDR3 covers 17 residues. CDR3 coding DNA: TGTGCCAGCAGCCTTCTTTGGACCCAAATCTTGGCCGGTGAGCAGTTCTTC. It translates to CASSLLWTQILAGEQFF.

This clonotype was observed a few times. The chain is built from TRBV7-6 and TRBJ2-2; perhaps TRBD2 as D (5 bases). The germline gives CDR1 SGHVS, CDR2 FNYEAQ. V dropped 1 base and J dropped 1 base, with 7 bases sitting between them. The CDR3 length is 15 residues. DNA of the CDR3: TGTGCCAGCAGCTTAGGAGGAGGGAACACCGGGGAGCTGTTTTTT. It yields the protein CASSLGGGNTGELFF. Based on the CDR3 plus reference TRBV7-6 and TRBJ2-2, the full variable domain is GAGVSQSPRYKVTKRGQDVALRCDPISGHVSLYWYRQALGQGPEFLTYFNYEAQQDKSGLPNDRFSAERPEGSISTLTIQRTEQRDSAMYRCASSLGGGNTGELFFGEGSRLTVL.

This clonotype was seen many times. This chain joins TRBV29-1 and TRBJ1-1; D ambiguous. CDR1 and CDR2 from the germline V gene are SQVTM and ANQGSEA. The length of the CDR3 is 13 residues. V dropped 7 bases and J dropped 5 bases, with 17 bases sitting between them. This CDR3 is CSATLGWSTEAFF. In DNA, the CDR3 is TGCAGCGCAACGTTAGGGTGGTCGACTGAAGCTTTCTTT.